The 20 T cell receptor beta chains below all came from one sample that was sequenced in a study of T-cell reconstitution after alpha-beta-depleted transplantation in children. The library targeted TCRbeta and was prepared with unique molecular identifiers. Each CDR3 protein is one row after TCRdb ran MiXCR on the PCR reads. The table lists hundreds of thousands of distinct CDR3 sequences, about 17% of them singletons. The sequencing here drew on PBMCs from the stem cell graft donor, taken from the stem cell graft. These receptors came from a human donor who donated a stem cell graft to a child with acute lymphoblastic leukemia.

DNA for the CDR3: TGTGCCAGTAGCGGACAGGGCCTTGTCTACGAGCAGTACTTC. Translation gives CASSGQGLVYEQYF. This rearrangement joins TRBV19 to TRBJ2-7, with 8 bases matching TRBD1. Trimming removed 6 bases from V and 3 bases from J; junction bases left unmatched: 7. The CDR3 spans 14 residues. Germline V lookup: CDR1 LNHDA, CDR2 SQIVND (reference sequence).

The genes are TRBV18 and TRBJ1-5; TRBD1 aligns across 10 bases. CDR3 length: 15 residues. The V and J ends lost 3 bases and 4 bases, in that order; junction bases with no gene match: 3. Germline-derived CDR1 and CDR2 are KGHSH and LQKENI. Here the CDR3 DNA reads TGTGCCAGCTCACCCAGGACAGGGGGTAATCAGCCCCAGCATTTT. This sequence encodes CASSPRTGGNQPQHF.

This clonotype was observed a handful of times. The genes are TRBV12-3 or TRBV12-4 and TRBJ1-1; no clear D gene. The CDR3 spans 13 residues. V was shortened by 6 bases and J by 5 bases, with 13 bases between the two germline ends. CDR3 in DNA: TGTGCCAGCAGCCCCAGCGGGTGGACTGAAGCTTTCTTT. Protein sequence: CASSPSGWTEAFF.

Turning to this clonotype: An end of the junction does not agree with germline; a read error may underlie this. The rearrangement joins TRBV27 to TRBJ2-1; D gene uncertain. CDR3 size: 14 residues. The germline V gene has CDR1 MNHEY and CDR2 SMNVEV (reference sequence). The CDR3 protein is CASSLGSSHNEQFF. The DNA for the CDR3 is TGTGCCAGCAGTTTAGGCAGCTCCCACAATGAGCAGTTCTTC.

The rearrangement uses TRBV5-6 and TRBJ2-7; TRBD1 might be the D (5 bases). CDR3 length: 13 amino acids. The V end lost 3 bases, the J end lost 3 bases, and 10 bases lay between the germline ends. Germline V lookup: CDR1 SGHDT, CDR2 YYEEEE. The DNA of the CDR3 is TGTGCCAGCAGCTGGCAGGGTTACTACGAGCAGTACTTC. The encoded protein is CASSWQGYYEQYF. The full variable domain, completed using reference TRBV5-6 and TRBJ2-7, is DAGVTQSPTHLIKTRGQQVTLRCSPKSGHDTVSWYQQALGQGPQFIFQYYEEEERQRGNFPDRFSGHQFPNYSSELNVNALLLGDSALYLCASSWQGYYEQYFGPGTRLTVT.

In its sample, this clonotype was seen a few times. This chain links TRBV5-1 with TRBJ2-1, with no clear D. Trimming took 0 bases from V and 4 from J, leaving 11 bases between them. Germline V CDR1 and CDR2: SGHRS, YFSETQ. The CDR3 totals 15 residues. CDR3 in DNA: TGCGCCAGCAGCTTGGACAGAATCGGATACAATGAGCAGTTCTTC. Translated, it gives CASSLDRIGYNEQFF.

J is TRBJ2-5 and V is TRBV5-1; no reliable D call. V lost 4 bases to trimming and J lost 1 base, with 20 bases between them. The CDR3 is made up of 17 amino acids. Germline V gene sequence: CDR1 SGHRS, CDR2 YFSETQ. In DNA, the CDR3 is TGCGCCAGCAGCCATCCGCTCCACGGACGCGGCCAAGAGACCCAGTACTTC. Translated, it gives CASSHPLHGRGQETQYF.

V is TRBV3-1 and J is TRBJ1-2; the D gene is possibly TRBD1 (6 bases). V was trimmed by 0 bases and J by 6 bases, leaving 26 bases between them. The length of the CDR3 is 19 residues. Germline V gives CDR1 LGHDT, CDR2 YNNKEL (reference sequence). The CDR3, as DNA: TGTGCCAGCAGCCAAGAATCGGGCAGGGGATTGGAAGGGCCCGATGGCTACACCTTC. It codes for CASSQESGRGLEGPDGYTF.

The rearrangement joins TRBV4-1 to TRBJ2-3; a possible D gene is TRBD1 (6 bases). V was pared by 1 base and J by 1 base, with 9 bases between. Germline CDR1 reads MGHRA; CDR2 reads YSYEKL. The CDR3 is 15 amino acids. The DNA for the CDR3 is TGCGCCAGCAGCCAAGGGACAGTCCGCACAGATACGCAGTATTTT. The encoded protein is CASSQGTVRTDTQYF.

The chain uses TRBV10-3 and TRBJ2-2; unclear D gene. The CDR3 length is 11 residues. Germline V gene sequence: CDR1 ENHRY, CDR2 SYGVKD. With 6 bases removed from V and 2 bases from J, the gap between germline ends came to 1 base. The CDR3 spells CAIRNTGELFF. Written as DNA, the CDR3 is TGTGCCATCAGAAACACCGGGGAGCTGTTTTTT.

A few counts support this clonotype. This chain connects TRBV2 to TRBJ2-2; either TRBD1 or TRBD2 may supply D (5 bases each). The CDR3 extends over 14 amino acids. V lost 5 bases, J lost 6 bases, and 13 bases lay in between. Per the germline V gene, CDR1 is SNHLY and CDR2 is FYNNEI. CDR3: CASSPLMGPGELFF. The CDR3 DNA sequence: TGTGCCAGCAGTCCGTTGATGGGACCCGGGGAGCTGTTTTTT. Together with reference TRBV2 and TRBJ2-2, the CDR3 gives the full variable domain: EPEVTQTPSHQVTQMGQEVILRCVPISNHLYFYWYRQILGQKVEFLVSFYNNEISEKSEIFDDQFSVERPDGSNFTLKIRSTKLEDSAMYFCASSPLMGPGELFFGEGSRLTVL.

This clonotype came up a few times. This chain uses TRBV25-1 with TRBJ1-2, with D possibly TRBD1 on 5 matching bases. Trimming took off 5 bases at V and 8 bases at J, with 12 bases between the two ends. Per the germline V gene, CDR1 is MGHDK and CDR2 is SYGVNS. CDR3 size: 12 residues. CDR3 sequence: CASSSSWGGYTF. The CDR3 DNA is TGTGCCAGCAGTTCCTCCTGGGGGGGCTACACCTTC.

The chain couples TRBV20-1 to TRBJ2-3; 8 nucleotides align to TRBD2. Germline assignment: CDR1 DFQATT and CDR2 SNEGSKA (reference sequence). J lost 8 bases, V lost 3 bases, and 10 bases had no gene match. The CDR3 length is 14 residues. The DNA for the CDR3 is TGCAGTGCTAGTGAACCCGGGACTAGATCTACGCAGTATTTT. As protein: CSASEPGTRSTQYF.

The CDR3 DNA reads as TGCAGCGTTGAGATGGTAGCGGGAGGCGGGGCCACAGATACGCAGTATTTT. Translating it yields CSVEMVAGGGATDTQYF. The chain couples TRBV29-1 to TRBJ2-3, with TRBD2 identical over 10 bases. The ends lost 3 bases at V and 2 bases at J; junction bases unmatched: 11. The CDR3 has 17 amino acids. Germline V gene sequence: CDR1 SQVTM, CDR2 ANQGSEA.

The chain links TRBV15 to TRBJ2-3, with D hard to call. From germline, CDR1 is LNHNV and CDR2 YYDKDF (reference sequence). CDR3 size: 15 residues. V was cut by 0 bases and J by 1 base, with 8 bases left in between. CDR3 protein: CATSRDMPGTDTQYF. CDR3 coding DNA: TGTGCCACCAGCAGAGATATGCCTGGCACAGATACGCAGTATTTT.

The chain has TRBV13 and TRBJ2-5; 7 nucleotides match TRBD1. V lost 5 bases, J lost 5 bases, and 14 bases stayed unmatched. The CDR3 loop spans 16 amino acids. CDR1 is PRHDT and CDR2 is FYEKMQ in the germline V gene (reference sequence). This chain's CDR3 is CASSLLSGTAGETQYF. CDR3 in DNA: TGTGCCAGCAGCCTTCTTTCCGGGACAGCCGGCGAGACCCAGTACTTC.

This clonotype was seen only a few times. CDR3 loop: CASSHGLATYEQYF. In nucleotides, the CDR3 is TGCGCCAGCAGCCATGGACTAGCGACCTACGAGCAGTACTTC. The chain recombines TRBV4-1 with TRBJ2-7; TRBD2 aligns across 9 bases. This CDR3 is 14 amino acids long. Germline-derived CDR1 and CDR2 are MGHRA and YSYEKL. J was trimmed by 2 bases and V by 3 bases; bases with no gene match: 2.

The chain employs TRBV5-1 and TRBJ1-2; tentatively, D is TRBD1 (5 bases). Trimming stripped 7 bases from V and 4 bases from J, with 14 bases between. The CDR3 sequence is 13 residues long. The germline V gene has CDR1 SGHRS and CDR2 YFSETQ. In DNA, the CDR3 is TGCGCCAGCGGGAGGGGCGACGGCTATGGCTACACCTTC. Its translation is CASGRGDGYGYTF.

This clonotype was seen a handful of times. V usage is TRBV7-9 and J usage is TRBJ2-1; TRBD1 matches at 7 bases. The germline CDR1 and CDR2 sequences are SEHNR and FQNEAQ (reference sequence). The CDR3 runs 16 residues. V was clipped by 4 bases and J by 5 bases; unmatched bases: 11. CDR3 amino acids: CASSSRGQLGNNEQFF. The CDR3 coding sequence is TGTGCCAGCAGCTCCCGGGGACAGCTTGGAAACAATGAGCAGTTCTTC.

The CDR3 DNA sequence: TGTGCCAGCAGGAAGCCGGGACAGAGATTTGGAACAGATACGCAGTATTTT. It encodes CASRKPGQRFGTDTQYF. V gene TRBV12-3 or TRBV12-4 combines with J gene TRBJ2-3; 7 bases agree with TRBD1. V dropped 6 bases and J dropped 3; count of bases not matched to a gene: 15. The CDR3 loop spans 17 amino acids.